Following are 22 T cell receptor beta chains from one sample sequenced in a study of blood T cells in healthy people across ages. Using a J-beta primer mix together with a sample-barcoded 5' primer, a second PCR was run for about 6 to 12 cycles. TCRdb reprocessed the 5' RACE reads via MiXCR and lists one record per CDR3 protein. The sample records about 1.6 million distinct CDR3 sequences, roughly 30% being singletons. Source material: blood. These receptors came from a woman between 25 and 40 years old in good health.

V is TRBV5-5 and J is TRBJ2-7; no clear D. Between the trimmed V and J ends, which lost 3 bases and 3 bases, there was a span of 13 bases. CDR1 SGHKS and CDR2 YYEKEE come from the germline V gene (reference sequence). This CDR3 has 14 residues. Here the CDR3 reads CASSSTLRSYEQYF. For the CDR3, the DNA is TGTGCCAGCAGCTCGACCCTACGAAGCTACGAGCAGTACTTC.

The CDR3 DNA reads as TGTGCCAGCAGCGCCGGGTCCCCGGGGGAGACCCAGTACTTC. Its protein product is CASSAGSPGETQYF. The chain carries TRBV7-7 and TRBJ2-5, with D possibly TRBD2 on 5 matching bases. Germline V gene sequence: CDR1 SSHAT, CDR2 FNYEAQ (reference sequence). CDR3 length: 14 residues. Trimming took off 5 bases at V and 5 bases at J, with 15 bases between the two ends.

The chain carries TRBV7-9 and TRBJ1-2, with D possibly matching TRBD1 (5 bases). This CDR3 contains 15 residues. V lost 3 bases, J lost 1 base, and 12 bases lay in between. Germline V gene data show CDR1 as SEHNR and CDR2 as FQNEAQ (reference sequence). CDR3 DNA sequence: TGTGCCAGCAGCTTCGGACTGGACAATAACTATGGCTACACCTTC. Its translation: CASSFGLDNNYGYTF.

Of note for this clonotype: One end of the junction is discordant with germline, which a read error may explain. The chain links TRBV6-1 to TRBJ1-2; D is unresolved. The CDR3 is 11 amino acids. Germline V gene lookup returns CDR1 MNHNS and CDR2 SASEGT. CDR3 loop: CTSSDGYGYTF. The CDR3 nucleotides read TGTACCAGCAGTGATGGCTATGGCTACACCTTC.

The sample holds many counts of this clonotype. The chain has TRBV20-1 and TRBJ2-7; D gene ambiguous. This CDR3 region has 14 residues. V shed 4 bases and J shed 0 bases, with 13 bases lying between them. CDR1 and CDR2 from the germline V gene are DFQATT and SNEGSKA (reference sequence). Here the CDR3 DNA reads TGCAGTGCTAATTGGAATGCCCTCTCCTACGAGCAGTACTTC. This sequence encodes CSANWNALSYEQYF.

The chain employs TRBV20-1 and TRBJ2-7, with D perhaps matching TRBD2 (7 bases). Germline CDR1 DFQATT, CDR2 SNEGSKA (reference sequence). V shed 5 bases and J shed 2 bases, with 19 bases lying between them. This CDR3 has 15 residues. CDR3 in amino acids: CSAGGASGNTYEQYF. For the CDR3, the DNA is TGCAGTGCTGGGGGCGCGAGCGGGAATACCTACGAGCAGTACTTC.

The chain recombines TRBV5-1 with TRBJ2-6; 8 nucleotides align to TRBD1. The CDR3 covers 21 residues. Looked up from germline, CDR1 is SGHRS and CDR2 is YFSETQ. Germline trimming cut 0 bases from V and 1 base from J; bases unmatched to any gene: 15. The CDR3 sequence: CASSLAGSRGPLESGANVLTF. In nucleotides, the CDR3 is TGCGCCAGCAGCTTGGCCGGCTCCAGGGGGCCGTTGGAGTCTGGGGCCAACGTCCTGACTTTC.

With regard to this clonotype: One end of the junction varies from germline; a read error may be responsible. J is TRBJ2-1 and V is TRBV27, with TRBD1 as a possible D gene (5 bases). CDR3 size: 14 residues. Germline CDR1 and CDR2: MNHEY and SMNVEV (reference sequence). CDR3 bases: TGTGCCAGCAGTAACGGACACGCTGACAATAAGCAGTTCTTC. It yields the protein CASSNGHADNKQFF.

The sample holds many counts of this clonotype. The chain employs TRBV5-5 and TRBJ2-1; TRBD1 aligns across 8 bases. V shed 0 bases and J 5 bases; nucleotides not matched to a gene: 7. The CDR3 contains 16 residues. The germline gives CDR1 SGHKS, CDR2 YYEKEE (reference sequence). CDR3 nucleotides: TGTGCCAGCAGCTTGGGACCCGGGACAGGCAACAATGAGCAGTTCTTC. It is translated as CASSLGPGTGNNEQFF.

J is TRBJ2-1 and V is TRBV3-1; TRBD2 agrees at 8 bases. V trimming: 4 bases; J trimming: 3 bases; junction bases outside the gene matches: 5. The CDR3 runs 15 residues. The germline V gene encodes CDR1 LGHDT and CDR2 YNNKEL (reference sequence). The CDR3 nucleotides are TGTGCCAGCAGCCCGGCGGGGGGAAACTACAATGAGCAGTTCTTC. Translating gives CASSPAGGNYNEQFF.

In its sample, this clonotype was seen once. The chain is built from TRBV7-3 and TRBJ1-2; 9 bases agree with TRBD1. The CDR3 is 18 residues long. CDR1 and CDR2 from the germline V gene are SGHTA and FQGTGA. V dropped 6 bases and J dropped 2; count of bases not matched to a gene: 16. CDR3 protein: CASSRQAGRTGDNYGYTF. The CDR3 nucleotides read TGTGCCAGCAGTCGCCAAGCGGGAAGGACAGGGGACAACTATGGCTACACCTTC.

This chain connects TRBV2 to TRBJ2-7, with 7 bases that match TRBD2. The DNA matches TRBJ2-5 better at its end, which makes the J call doubtful. CDR3 length equals 12 residues. The germline CDR1 and CDR2 sequences are SNHLY and FYNNEI. The CDR3 DNA reads TGTGCCAGCAGAGACCCGGGGGGGACCCAGTACTTC. It translates to CASRDPGGTQYF.

This clonotype was found many times. This clone may be a read error of a much larger clone one base away. The CDR3 here is CAISDPGASGGYEQYF. The DNA of the CDR3 is TGTGCCATCAGTGACCCCGGGGCTAGCGGGGGCTACGAGCAGTACTTC. The chain joins TRBV10-3 to TRBJ2-7; 10 bases agree with TRBD2. The CDR3 runs to 16 residues. Germline CDR1 and CDR2: ENHRY and SYGVKD. Trimming at V came to 3 bases and at J to 3 bases, leaving 8 bases not matched to a gene.

The CDR3 here is CASSPLRQGADTQYF. The CDR3, as DNA: TGTGCCAGCAGCCCACTAAGACAGGGGGCAGATACGCAGTATTTT. The chain joins TRBV5-6 to TRBJ2-3, with 9 bases aligning to TRBD1. Per the germline V gene, CDR1 is SGHDT and CDR2 is YYEEEE. The CDR3 is 15 amino acids. J was trimmed by 4 bases and V by 4 bases; bases with no gene match: 7.

This clonotype was detected a few times. The rearrangement links TRBV7-6 to TRBJ1-2; D not certain. Trimming shortened V by 1 base and J by 1 base, and 13 bases separated the two germline ends. Germline loops: CDR1 SGHVS, CDR2 FNYEAQ. The CDR3 runs to 16 residues. The CDR3 region is CASSLGRRNSNYGYTF. CDR3 bases: TGTGCCAGCAGCTTAGGGCGGCGGAACAGTAACTATGGCTACACCTTC. Based on the CDR3 plus reference TRBV7-6 and TRBJ1-2, the full variable domain is GAGVSQSPRYKVTKRGQDVALRCDPISGHVSLYWYRQALGQGPEFLTYFNYEAQQDKSGLPNDRFSAERPEGSISTLTIQRTEQRDSAMYRCASSLGRRNSNYGYTFGSGTRLTVV.

This clonotype was seen a handful of times. The CDR3 loop reads CASSARDRVTDTQYF. DNA of the CDR3: TGTGCCAGCAGTGCCCGGGACAGGGTCACAGATACGCAGTATTTT. The chain couples TRBV6-5 to TRBJ2-3, with 9 bases fitting TRBD1. Germline V lookup: CDR1 MNHEY, CDR2 SVGAGI. After removal of 5 bases from V and 2 bases from J, the junction contained 5 bases not matched to a gene. The CDR3 runs 15 residues.

V gene TRBV9 combines with J gene TRBJ2-1; TRBD2 agrees at 10 bases. The trim removed 3 bases at V and 7 bases at J, leaving 10 bases unmatched. The CDR3 length is 16 residues. From germline, CDR1 is SGDLS and CDR2 YYNGEE. The DNA of the CDR3 is TGTGCCAGCAGCGAGAGACTAGCGGGCTCCAATAATGAGCAGTTCTTC. Its translation: CASSERLAGSNNEQFF.

The V and J genes are TRBV3-1 and TRBJ2-1, with TRBD2 matching 12 bases. The CDR3 is 15 amino acids. Germline V gene data show CDR1 as LGHDT and CDR2 as YNNKEL (reference sequence). The V gene end was trimmed by 6 bases and the J gene end by 2 bases; junction bases not matched to a gene: 2. For the CDR3, the DNA is TGTGCCAGCAGACGGACTAGCGGGACCTACAATGAGCAGTTCTTC. This gives the protein CASRRTSGTYNEQFF.

The table lists this clonotype with a few counts. The chain is built from TRBV7-9 and TRBJ2-1; D not resolved. The V end was cut by 5 bases, the J end by 2 bases, with 19 bases between. This CDR3 spans 17 amino acids. Per the germline V gene, CDR1 is SEHNR and CDR2 is FQNEAQ (reference sequence). This chain's CDR3 is CASSQERVLGPYNEQFF. DNA of the CDR3: TGTGCCAGCAGCCAAGAGCGCGTCCTAGGGCCCTACAATGAGCAGTTCTTC.

In its sample, this clonotype was seen a few times. This chain connects TRBV2 to TRBJ2-4, with D possibly being TRBD2 (5 bases). Gene TRBJ2-7 matches the end of the DNA better, so the J call may be wrong. This CDR3 has 11 amino acids. The germline gives CDR1 SNHLY, CDR2 FYNNEI. The CDR3 region is CASRLVSEQYF. CDR3 coding DNA: TGTGCCAGCAGACTAGTATCCGAGCAGTACTTC.

The CDR3 protein is CSVDLRDSYNEQFF. The CDR3 bases are TGCAGCGTCGACCTCAGGGACTCCTACAATGAGCAGTTCTTC. J is TRBJ2-1 and V is TRBV29-1, with a weak D call TRBD1 (5 bases). V lost 6 bases and J 0 bases, leaving 12 bases between the germline ends. Germline lookup yields CDR1 SQVTM and CDR2 ANQGSEA. CDR3 size: 14 residues.

This sequence joins TRBV7-9 and TRBJ1-2; TRBD1 agrees at 9 bases. Germline-derived CDR1 and CDR2 are SEHNR and FQNEAQ (reference sequence). This CDR3 has 15 residues. The J segment lost 6 bases and the V segment lost 4 bases, leaving 9 bases of the junction unmatched. The CDR3 coding sequence is TGTGCCAGCAGCTCCACCGGGACAGGGACCCATGGCTACACCTTC. The encoded protein is CASSSTGTGTHGYTF. Variable domain in full (rest from reference TRBV7-9 and TRBJ1-2): DTGVSQNPRHKITKRGQNVTFRCDPISEHNRLYWYRQTLGQGPEFLTYFQNEAQLEKSRLLSDRFSAERPKGSFSTLEIQRTEQGDSAMYLCASSSTGTGTHGYTFGSGTRLTVV.